This T cell receptor beta chain was profiled in a study of T cells in localized non-small cell lung cancer. Findings and caveats of the study: Elevated circulating T cell density in blood was associated with longer overall survival. Because researchers sequenced only one region of the tumor, heterogeneity is still possible. Median around 56 top-100 tumor clones were shared with paired adjacent lung.

For this clone: The antigen remains undetermined.

Repertoires were generated with immunoSEQ multiplex PCR, while TCRdb's copy carries only in-frame clones and drops some. The repertoire consists of 50,000 to 55,000 clones, with approximately 88% occurring once and the leading ten covering 17%. Germline V gene sequence: CDR1 SNHLY, CDR2 FYNNEI. The CDR3 sequence is 13 residues long. V gave up 8 bases and J gave up 5 bases, with 14 bases separating them. The sample in question was peripheral blood mononuclear cells, obtained before any cancer treatment. The rearrangement uses TRBV2 and TRBJ2-3; D is tentatively TRBD1 or TRBD2 (5 bases each). The sequence came from a man aged 35 to 69 with stage III lung adenocarcinoma. This CDR3 reads CASGGARGDTQYF. CDR3 sequence (DNA): TGTGCCAGCGGGGGAGCAAGGGGAGATACGCAGTATTTT.